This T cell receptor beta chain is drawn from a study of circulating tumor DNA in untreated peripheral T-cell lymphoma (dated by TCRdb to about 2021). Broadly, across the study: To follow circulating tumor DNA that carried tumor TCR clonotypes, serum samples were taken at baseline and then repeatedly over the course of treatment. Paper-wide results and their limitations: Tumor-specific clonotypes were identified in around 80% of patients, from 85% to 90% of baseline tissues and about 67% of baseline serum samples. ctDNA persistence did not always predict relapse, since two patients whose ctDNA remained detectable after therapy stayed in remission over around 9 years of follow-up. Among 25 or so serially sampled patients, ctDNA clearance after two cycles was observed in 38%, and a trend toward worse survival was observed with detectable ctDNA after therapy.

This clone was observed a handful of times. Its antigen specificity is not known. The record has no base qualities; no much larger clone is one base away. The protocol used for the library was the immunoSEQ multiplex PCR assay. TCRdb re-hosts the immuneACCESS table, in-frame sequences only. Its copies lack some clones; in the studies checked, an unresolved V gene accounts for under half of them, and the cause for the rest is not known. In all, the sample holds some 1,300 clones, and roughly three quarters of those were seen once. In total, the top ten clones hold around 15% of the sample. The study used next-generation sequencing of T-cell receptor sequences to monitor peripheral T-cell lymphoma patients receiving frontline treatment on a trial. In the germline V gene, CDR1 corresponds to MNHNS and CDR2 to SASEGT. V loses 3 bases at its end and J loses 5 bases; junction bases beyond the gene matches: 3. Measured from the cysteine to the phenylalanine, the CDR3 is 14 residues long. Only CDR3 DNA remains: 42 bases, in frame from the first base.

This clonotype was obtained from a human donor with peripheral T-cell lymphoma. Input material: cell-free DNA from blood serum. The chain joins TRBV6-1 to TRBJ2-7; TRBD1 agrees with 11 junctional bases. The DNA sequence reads TGTGCCAGCAGTGATCGGACAGGGGGCGACGAGCAGTACTTC. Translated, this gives CASSDRTGGDEQYF.